This T cell receptor beta chain derives from a study of T cells in Graves' hyperthyroidism and ophthalmopathy. Across the whole study: Blood was drawn when the patient was first diagnosed and still untreated.

Looked up from germline, CDR1 is SGHTS and CDR2 is YDEGEE. CDR3 length: 13 residues. Trimming pared 0 bases from V and 6 bases from J, leaving 9 bases between. RNA transcripts gave rise to amplified TCR beta CDR3 regions. Initially, a first-round RT-PCR of the TCR CDR3 employed the HTBI primer set. TCRdb used MiXCR to reprocess the multiplex PCR reads, holding one entry per CDR3 protein. The top ten clones hold 35% to 45% of a sample with over 350,000 distinct CDR3 sequences, about 18% of them seen once. Only a few counts were recorded for this clonotype. Lactation, pregnancy, other autoimmune disease or uncontrolled infection excluded patients. Each diagnosis was grounded in clinical symptoms, serum thyroxine and TRAb, thyroid ultrasound, and orbital computed tomography. It was 8 to 10 ml of fresh peripheral blood that supplied the PBMCs.

This sequence joins TRBV5-8 and TRBJ1-2; D gene uncertain. The TCR was taken from a man aged 18 to 30 with Graves' ophthalmopathy. What was sequenced was blood. CDR3 sequence: CASSLGGNNGYTF. In nucleotides, the CDR3 is TGTGCCAGCAGCTTGGGAGGGAACAATGGCTACACCTTC. Filled out from reference TRBV5-8 and TRBJ1-2, the complete variable domain reads EAGVTQSPTHLIKTRGQQATLRCSPISGHTSVYWYQQALGLGLQFLLWYDEGEERNRGNFPPRFSGRQFPNYSSELNVNALELEDSALYLCASSLGGNNGYTFGSGTRLTVV.